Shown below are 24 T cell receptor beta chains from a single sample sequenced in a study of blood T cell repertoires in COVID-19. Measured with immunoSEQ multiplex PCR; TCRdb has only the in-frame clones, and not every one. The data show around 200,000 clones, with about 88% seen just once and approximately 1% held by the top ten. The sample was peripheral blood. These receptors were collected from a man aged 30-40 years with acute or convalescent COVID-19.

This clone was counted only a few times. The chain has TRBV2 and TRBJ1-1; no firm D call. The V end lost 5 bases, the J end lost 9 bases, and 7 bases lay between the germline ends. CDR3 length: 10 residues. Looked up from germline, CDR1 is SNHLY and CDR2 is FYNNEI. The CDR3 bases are TGTGCCAGCAGTACTATTAAAGCTTTCTTT. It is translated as CASSTIKAFF.

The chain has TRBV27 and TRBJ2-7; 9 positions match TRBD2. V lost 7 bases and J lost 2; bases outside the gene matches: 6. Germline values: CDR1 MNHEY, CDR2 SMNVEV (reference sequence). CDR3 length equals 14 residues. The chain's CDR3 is CASKRGDGAYEQYF. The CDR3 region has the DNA TGTGCCAGCAAGCGGGGGGATGGGGCCTACGAGCAGTACTTC.

CDR3 DNA sequence: TGTGCCACCGGGACTAGCGGGGGGAGCTCCTACAATGAGCAGTTCTTC. Amino acids: CATGTSGGSSYNEQFF. V and J are TRBV3-1 (or the pseudogene TRBV3-2) and TRBJ2-1; the match to TRBD2 covers 15 bases. Germline CDR1 reads LGHDT; CDR2 reads YNNKEL (reference sequence). The trim removed 10 bases at V and 0 bases at J, leaving 4 bases unmatched. The CDR3 loop spans 16 amino acids.

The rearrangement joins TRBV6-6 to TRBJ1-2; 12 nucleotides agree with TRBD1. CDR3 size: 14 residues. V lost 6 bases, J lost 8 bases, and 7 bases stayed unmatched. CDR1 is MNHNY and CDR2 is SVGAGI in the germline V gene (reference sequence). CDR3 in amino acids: CASRPGQGARGYTF. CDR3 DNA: TGTGCCAGCAGGCCGGGACAGGGGGCAAGAGGCTACACCTTC.

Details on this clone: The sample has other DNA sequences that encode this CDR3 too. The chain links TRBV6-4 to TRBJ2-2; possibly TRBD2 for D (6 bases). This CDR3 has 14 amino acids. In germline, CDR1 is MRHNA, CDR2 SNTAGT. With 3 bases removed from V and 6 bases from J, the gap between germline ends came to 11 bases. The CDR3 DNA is TGTGCCAGCAGTGAAACGGGAGAGGCCGGGGAGCTGTTTTTT. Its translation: CASSETGEAGELFF.

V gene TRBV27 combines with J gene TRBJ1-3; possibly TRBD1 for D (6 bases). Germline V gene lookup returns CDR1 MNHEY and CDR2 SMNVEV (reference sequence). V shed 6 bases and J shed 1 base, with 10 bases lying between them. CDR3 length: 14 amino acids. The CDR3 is CASREGGSGNTIYF. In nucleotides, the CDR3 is TGTGCCAGCAGGGAAGGGGGATCTGGAAACACCATATATTTT.

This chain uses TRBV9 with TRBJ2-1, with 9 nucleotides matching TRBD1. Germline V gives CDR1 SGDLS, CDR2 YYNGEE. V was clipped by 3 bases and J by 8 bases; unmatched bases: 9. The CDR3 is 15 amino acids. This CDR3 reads CASSARSGTGYEQFF. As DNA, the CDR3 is TGTGCCAGCAGCGCTCGGTCCGGGACAGGGTATGAGCAGTTCTTC.

DNA of the CDR3: TGTGCCAGCAGTGCCCGACTAGCGGGGGCCCCGAGTCCTACGGAGACCCAGTACTTC. It yields the protein CASSARLAGAPSPTETQYF. This chain links TRBV6-1 with TRBJ2-5; TRBD2 aligns across 12 bases. The CDR3 loop spans 19 amino acids. Germline assignment: CDR1 MNHNS and CDR2 SASEGT. After removal of 4 bases from V and 5 bases from J, the junction contained 17 bases not matched to a gene.

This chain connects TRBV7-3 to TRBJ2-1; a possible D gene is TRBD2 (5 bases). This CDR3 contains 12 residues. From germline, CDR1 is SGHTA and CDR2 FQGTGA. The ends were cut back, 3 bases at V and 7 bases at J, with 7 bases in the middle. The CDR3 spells CASSFSGNEQFF. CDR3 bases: TGTGCCAGCAGCTTCTCGGGGAATGAGCAGTTCTTC. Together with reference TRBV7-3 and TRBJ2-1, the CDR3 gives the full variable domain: GAGVSQTPSNKVTEKGKYVELRCDPISGHTALYWYRQSLGQGPEFLIYFQGTGAADDSGLPNDRFFAVRPEGSVSTLKIQRTERGDSAVYLCASSFSGNEQFFGPGTRLTVL.

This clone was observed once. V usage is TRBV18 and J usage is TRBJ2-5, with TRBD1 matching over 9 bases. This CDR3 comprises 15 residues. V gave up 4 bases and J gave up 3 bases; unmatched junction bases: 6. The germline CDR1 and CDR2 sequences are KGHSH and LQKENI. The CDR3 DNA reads TGTGCCAGCTCACGGACACAGGGGGCGGAAGAGACCCAGTACTTC. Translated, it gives CASSRTQGAEETQYF.

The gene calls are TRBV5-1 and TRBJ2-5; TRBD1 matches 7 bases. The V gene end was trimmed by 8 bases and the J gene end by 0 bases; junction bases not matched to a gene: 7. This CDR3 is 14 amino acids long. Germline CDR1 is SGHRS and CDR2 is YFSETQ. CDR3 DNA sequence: TGCGCCAGTTACCGGGACAGCCACCAAGAGACCCAGTACTTC. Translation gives CASYRDSHQETQYF. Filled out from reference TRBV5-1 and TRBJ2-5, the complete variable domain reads KAGVTQTPRYLIKTRGQQVTLSCSPISGHRSVSWYQQTPGQGLQFLFEYFSETQRNKGNFPGRFSGRQFSNSRSEMNVSTLELGDSALYLCASYRDSHQETQYFGPGTRLLVL.

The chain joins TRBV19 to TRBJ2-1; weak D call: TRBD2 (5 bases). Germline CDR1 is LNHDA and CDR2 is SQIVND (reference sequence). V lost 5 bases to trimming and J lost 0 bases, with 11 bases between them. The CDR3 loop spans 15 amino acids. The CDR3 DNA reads TGTGCCAGTAGTGTGCGGGCGAGCTCCTACAATGAGCAGTTCTTC. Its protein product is CASSVRASSYNEQFF.

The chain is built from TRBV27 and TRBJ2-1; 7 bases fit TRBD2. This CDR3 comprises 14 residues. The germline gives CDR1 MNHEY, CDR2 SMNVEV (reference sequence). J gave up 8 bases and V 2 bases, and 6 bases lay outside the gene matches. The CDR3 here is CASSLERGGDEQFF. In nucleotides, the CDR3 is TGTGCCAGCAGTTTAGAGCGGGGTGGTGATGAGCAGTTCTTC.

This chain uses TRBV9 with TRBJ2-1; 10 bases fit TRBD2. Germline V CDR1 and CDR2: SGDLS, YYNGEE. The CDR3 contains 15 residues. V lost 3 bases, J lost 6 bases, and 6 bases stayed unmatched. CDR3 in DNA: TGTGCCAGCAGCGCTAGCGGGAGTAGGGGCAATGAGCAGTTCTTC. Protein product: CASSASGSRGNEQFF.

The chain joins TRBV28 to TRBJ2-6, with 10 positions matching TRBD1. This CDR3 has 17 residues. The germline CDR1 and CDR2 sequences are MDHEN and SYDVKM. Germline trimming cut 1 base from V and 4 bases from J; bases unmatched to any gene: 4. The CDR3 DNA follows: TGTGCCAGCAGTTTATTGGGACAGGGGTCAGGGGCCAACGTCCTGACTTTC. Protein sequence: CASSLLGQGSGANVLTF.

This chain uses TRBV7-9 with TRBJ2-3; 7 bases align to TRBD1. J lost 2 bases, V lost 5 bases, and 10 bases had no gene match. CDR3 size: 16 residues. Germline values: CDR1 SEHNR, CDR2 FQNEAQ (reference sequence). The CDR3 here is CASSPGTVENTDTQYF. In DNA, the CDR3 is TGTGCCAGCAGCCCCGGGACAGTCGAAAACACAGATACGCAGTATTTT. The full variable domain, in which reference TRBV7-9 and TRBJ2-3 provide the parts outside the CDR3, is DTGVSQNPRHKITKRGQNVTFRCDPISEHNRLYWYRQTLGQGPEFLTYFQNEAQLEKSRLLSDRFSAERPKGSFSTLEIQRTEQGDSAMYLCASSPGTVENTDTQYFGPGTRLTVL.

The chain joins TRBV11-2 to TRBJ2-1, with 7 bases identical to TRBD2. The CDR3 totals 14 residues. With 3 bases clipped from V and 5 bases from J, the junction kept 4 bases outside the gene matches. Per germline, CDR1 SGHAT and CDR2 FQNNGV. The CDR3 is CASSLASGHNEQFF. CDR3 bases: TGTGCCAGCAGCTTGGCTAGCGGACACAATGAGCAGTTCTTC.

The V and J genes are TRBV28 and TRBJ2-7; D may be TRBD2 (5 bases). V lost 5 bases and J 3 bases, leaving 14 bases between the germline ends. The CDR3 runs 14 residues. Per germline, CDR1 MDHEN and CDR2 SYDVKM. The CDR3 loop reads CASSNGVPSYEQYF. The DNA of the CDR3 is TGTGCCAGCAGTAACGGGGTGCCGAGCTACGAGCAGTACTTC.

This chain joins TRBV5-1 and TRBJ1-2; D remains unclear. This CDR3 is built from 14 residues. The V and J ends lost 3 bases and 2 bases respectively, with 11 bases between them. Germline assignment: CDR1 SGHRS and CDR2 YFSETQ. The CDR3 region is CASSSYPGNYGYTF. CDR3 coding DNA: TGCGCCAGCAGCTCCTATCCGGGGAACTATGGCTACACCTTC.

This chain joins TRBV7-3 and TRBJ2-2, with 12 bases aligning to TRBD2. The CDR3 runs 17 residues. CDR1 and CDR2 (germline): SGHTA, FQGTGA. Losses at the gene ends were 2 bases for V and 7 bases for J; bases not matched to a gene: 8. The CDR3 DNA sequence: TGTGCCAGCAGCTTATTATGGACTAGCGGGACGGTCGGGGAGCTGTTTTTT. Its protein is CASSLLWTSGTVGELFF.

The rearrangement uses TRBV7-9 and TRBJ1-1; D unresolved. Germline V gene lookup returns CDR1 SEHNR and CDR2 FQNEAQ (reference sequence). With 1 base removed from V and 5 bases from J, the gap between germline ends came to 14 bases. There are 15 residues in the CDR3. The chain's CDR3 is CASSLVLNWQTEAFF. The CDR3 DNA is TGTGCCAGCAGCTTAGTTTTGAATTGGCAAACTGAAGCTTTCTTT.

The CDR3 region has the DNA TGTGCCAGCAGTGGACAGTTTCTAGCCAAAAACATTCAGTACTTC. This sequence encodes CASSGQFLAKNIQYF. The V call is TRBV2, the J call TRBJ2-4, with D tentatively TRBD1 (5 bases). The CDR3 covers 15 residues. Trimming removed 4 bases from V and 0 bases from J, with 10 bases in between. Germline V gives CDR1 SNHLY, CDR2 FYNNEI.

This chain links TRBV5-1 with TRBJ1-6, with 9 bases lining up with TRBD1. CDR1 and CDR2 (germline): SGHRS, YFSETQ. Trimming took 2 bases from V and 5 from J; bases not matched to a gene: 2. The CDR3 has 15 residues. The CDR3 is CASSFGQGNNSPLHF. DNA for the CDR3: TGCGCCAGCAGCTTCGGACAGGGGAATAATTCACCCCTCCACTTT.

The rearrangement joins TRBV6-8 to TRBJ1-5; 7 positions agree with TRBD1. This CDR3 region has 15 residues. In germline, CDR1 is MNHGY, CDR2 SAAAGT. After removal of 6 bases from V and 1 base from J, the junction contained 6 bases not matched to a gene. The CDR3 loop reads CASRRTTGSNQPQHF. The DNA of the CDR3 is TGTGCCAGCAGACGAACGACAGGGAGCAATCAGCCCCAGCATTTT.